The 31 T cell receptor beta chains below come from one sample, sequenced in a study of preoperative IRX-2 immunotherapy in early breast cancer. As to treatment: preoperative locoregional IRX-2 cytokine immunotherapy. The repertoire was sequenced with immunoSEQ multiplex PCR; TCRdb's copy has only in-frame clones and lacks some. The sample lists roughly 23,000 clones, over 75% occurring once. The material sequenced was tumor tissue, taken after IRX-2 immunotherapy. These receptor sequences come from a human donor with breast cancer.

This clone was found a few times. The genes are TRBV5-1 and TRBJ1-1, with D unresolved. V was shortened by 4 bases and J by 1 base, with 14 bases between the two germline ends. Germline assignment: CDR1 SGHRS and CDR2 YFSETQ. This CDR3 spans 15 amino acids. CDR3 residues: CASSPWKWENTEAFF. For the CDR3, the DNA is TGCGCCAGCAGCCCCTGGAAGTGGGAGAACACTGAAGCTTTCTTT.

This clone counts as medium-sized. The chain carries TRBV18 and TRBJ1-2; D unresolved. Germline V gene data show CDR1 as KGHSH and CDR2 as LQKENI. Trimming pared 3 bases from V and 4 bases from J, leaving 12 bases between. This CDR3 has 14 residues. The CDR3 region has the DNA TGTGCCAGCTCACCCGTCCGCCGCGTCTATGGCTACACCTTC. It specifies CASSPVRRVYGYTF.

CDR3 protein: CASGWDRDTQYF. CDR3 DNA: TGTGCTAGTGGTTGGGACAGAGATACGCAGTATTTT. The gene calls are TRBV12-5 and TRBJ2-3, with 7 bases that match TRBD1. Unmatched junction bases numbered 0, after V lost 4 bases and J lost 5 bases. This CDR3 region has 12 residues. Looked up from germline, CDR1 is LGHNT and CDR2 is FRNRAP.

The J gene is TRBJ1-5, the V gene TRBV6-6, with D tentatively TRBD1 (5 bases). Trimming left V 5 bases short and J 4 bases short, with 18 bases between. The CDR3 loop spans 16 amino acids. CDR1 MNHNY and CDR2 SVGAGI come from the germline V gene (reference sequence). In nucleotides, the CDR3 is TGTGCCAGCAGTACTCACTTACAGGTTTCAAATCAGCCCCAGCATTTT. Translating gives CASSTHLQVSNQPQHF.

J is TRBJ1-2 and V is TRBV15; no clear D. CDR1 is LNHNV and CDR2 is YYDKDF in the germline V gene (reference sequence). The length of the CDR3 is 16 residues. V gave up 3 bases and J gave up 4 bases, with 18 bases separating them. CDR3 sequence: CATSSGRLIGSYGYTF. In DNA, the CDR3 is TGTGCCACCAGCAGTGGGCGCCTAATCGGGAGCTATGGCTACACCTTC.

The chain combines TRBV19 with TRBJ1-1; D gene ambiguous. The CDR3 loop spans 13 amino acids. V lost 2 bases, J lost 1 base, and 5 bases lay in between. CDR1 and CDR2 from the germline V gene are LNHDA and SQIVND (reference sequence). CDR3 residues: CASSINRNTEAFF. The CDR3 region has the DNA TGTGCCAGTAGTATAAACAGGAACACTGAAGCTTTCTTT.

The V gene is TRBV28, the J gene TRBJ2-7; 13 bases are shared with TRBD2. The CDR3 is 14 residues long. Germline assignment: CDR1 MDHEN and CDR2 SYDVKM. Trimming at V came to 10 bases and at J to 6 bases, leaving 9 bases not matched to a gene. Written as DNA, the CDR3 is TGTGCCACACTAGCGGGAGGGCCCGGCGGCGAGCAGTACTTC. Translated: CATLAGGPGGEQYF.

The chain employs TRBV10-1 and TRBJ2-5; D is ambiguous. CDR3 size: 13 residues. Germline CDR1 reads WNHNN; CDR2 reads SYGVQD (reference sequence). The ends were cut back, 0 bases at V and 4 bases at J, with 6 bases in the middle. The CDR3 DNA sequence: TGCGCCAGCAGTGAGTCGGGCGGAGAGACCCAGTACTTC. This translates into CASSESGGETQYF.

The rearrangement uses TRBV7-2 and TRBJ1-2; tentatively, D is TRBD1 (6 bases). The CDR3 sequence is 14 residues long. Germline lookup yields CDR1 SGHTA and CDR2 FQGNSA. V lost 3 bases and J lost 6, with 14 bases in between. For the CDR3, the DNA is TGTGCCAGCAGCTTCACCCACGGACAGAATGGCTACACCTTC. It is translated as CASSFTHGQNGYTF. Complete variable domain (other parts from reference TRBV7-2 and TRBJ1-2): GAGVSQSPSNKVTEKGKDVELRCDPISGHTALYWYRQSLGQGLEFLIYFQGNSAPDKSGLPSDRFSAERTGGSVSTLTIQRTQQEDSAVYLCASSFTHGQNGYTFGSGTRLTVV.

The chain is built from TRBV5-4 and TRBJ1-1; TRBD1 aligns across 9 bases. The V segment lost 4 bases and the J segment 0 bases; nucleotides outside the gene matches: 7. The CDR3 is 16 amino acids. The germline V gene has CDR1 SGHNT and CDR2 YYREEE (reference sequence). The CDR3 DNA sequence: TGTGCCAGCAGCCCCGGGGACAGGGCTTTGAACACTGAAGCTTTCTTT. Protein product: CASSPGDRALNTEAFF.

The rearrangement links TRBV18 to TRBJ2-3; D not resolved. V was clipped by 3 bases and J by 4 bases, with 14 bases between them. Germline V lookup: CDR1 KGHSH, CDR2 LQKENI. There are 15 residues in the CDR3. The CDR3 sequence is CASSPSARAADTQYF. CDR3 bases: TGTGCCAGCTCACCTTCCGCCCGCGCCGCAGATACGCAGTATTTT.

This clone was observed once. The rearrangement uses TRBV7-8 and TRBJ2-3; 7 nucleotides align to TRBD1. In germline, CDR1 is SGHVS, CDR2 FQNEAQ. CDR3 length: 15 amino acids. Trimming cost V 5 bases and J 1 base; bases outside gene matches: 6. CDR3: CASSPDRRGTDTQYF. CDR3 nucleotides: TGTGCCAGCAGCCCGGACAGGCGTGGCACAGATACGCAGTATTTT.

The CDR3 region is CASSYRTDTQYF. The CDR3 DNA is TGTGCCAGCAGCTACCGCACAGATACGCAGTATTTT. The rearrangement links TRBV9 to TRBJ2-3; D gene uncertain. Germline-derived CDR1 and CDR2 are SGDLS and YYNGEE. The CDR3 spans 12 residues. V was cut by 4 bases and J by 1 base, with 4 bases left in between.

The CDR3 is CASSKDRGDGYTF. In nucleotides, the CDR3 is TGCGCCAGCAGTAAGGACAGGGGGGATGGCTACACCTTC. J is TRBJ1-2 and V is TRBV10-2, with 10 nucleotides matching TRBD1. CDR1 WSHSY and CDR2 SAAADI come from the germline V gene. J gave up 6 bases and V 5 bases, and 3 bases lay outside the gene matches. This CDR3 comprises 13 residues.

In its sample, this clone was seen once. J is TRBJ2-1 and V is TRBV19, with 7 nucleotides matching TRBD2. There are 14 residues in the CDR3. V gave up 9 bases and J gave up 4 bases; unmatched junction bases: 9. Germline V gene lookup returns CDR1 LNHDA and CDR2 SQIVND (reference sequence). The CDR3: CASTPGLTYNEQFF. For the CDR3, the DNA is TGTGCCAGCACTCCGGGACTAACTTACAATGAGCAGTTCTTC.

This chain uses TRBV5-4 with TRBJ2-3; 8 bases match TRBD1. CDR1 and CDR2 (germline): SGHNT, YYREEE (reference sequence). V shed 0 bases, J shed 6 bases, and the junction held 3 bases outside the gene matches. The CDR3 extends over 14 amino acids. The CDR3 is CASSLEQGVDTQYF. CDR3 in DNA: TGTGCCAGCAGCTTGGAACAGGGGGTCGATACGCAGTATTTT.

The CDR3 protein is CASSFSRTVLSYGYTF. CDR3 bases: TGTGCCAGCAGCTTTTCAAGGACAGTCCTCTCCTATGGCTACACCTTC. The chain has TRBV11-2 and TRBJ1-2; a possible D gene is TRBD1 (6 bases). The CDR3 totals 16 residues. Trimming left V 3 bases short and J 4 bases short, with 18 bases between. Germline assignment: CDR1 SGHAT and CDR2 FQNNGV. Full variable domain (outside the CDR3, taken from reference TRBV11-2 and TRBJ1-2): EAGVAQSPRYKIIEKRQSVAFWCNPISGHATLYWYQQILGQGPKLLIQFQNNGVVDDSQLPKDRFSAERLKGVDSTLKIQPAKLEDSAVYLCASSFSRTVLSYGYTFGSGTRLTVV.

Here the CDR3 reads CASMGVVYNEQFF. Written as DNA, the CDR3 is TGTGCCAGCATGGGGGTAGTCTACAATGAGCAGTTCTTC. This chain joins TRBV6-6 and TRBJ2-1; D could derive from TRBD1 or TRBD2 (5 bases each). The CDR3 is made up of 13 amino acids. V shed 7 bases and J shed 3 bases, with 10 bases lying between them. Germline V gives CDR1 MNHNY, CDR2 SVGAGI (reference sequence).

The chain carries TRBV5-1 and TRBJ2-5; 7 positions match TRBD2. Germline V lookup: CDR1 SGHRS, CDR2 YFSETQ. With V trimmed by 2 bases and J by 2 bases, 6 bases remained unmatched. The CDR3 spans 15 residues. The CDR3 DNA is TGCGCCAGCAGCTTCCAGACTAGCCTTCAAGAGACCCAGTACTTC. This translates into CASSFQTSLQETQYF.

This clone counts as large (0.1 to 1%). The J gene is TRBJ2-7, the V gene TRBV30, with 8 bases that match TRBD1. Germline-derived CDR1 and CDR2 are GTSNPN and SVGIG (reference sequence). The CDR3 loop spans 13 amino acids. V was pared by 3 bases and J by 7 bases, with 8 bases of the junction left unmatched. The CDR3, as DNA: TGTGCCTGGAGAGGGGACAGGCGAGGGGAGCAGTACTTC. It yields the protein CAWRGDRRGEQYF.

The rearrangement joins TRBV5-4 to TRBJ2-7; either TRBD1 or TRBD2 may supply D (6 bases each). The CDR3 has 14 amino acids. Trimming took 5 bases from V and 6 from J, leaving 18 bases between them. Germline-derived CDR1 and CDR2 are SGHNT and YYREEE (reference sequence). CDR3 nucleotide sequence: TGTGCCAGCAGGCGGGACACTGCGGAGGGCGAGCAGTACTTC. Translated: CASRRDTAEGEQYF.

This clone was picked up a small number of times. V gene TRBV18 combines with J gene TRBJ2-7, with D hard to call. Germline CDR1 reads KGHSH; CDR2 reads LQKENI. V was trimmed by 2 bases and J by 2 bases, leaving 4 bases between them. This CDR3 has 12 amino acids. CDR3 coding DNA: TGTGCCAGCTCACCAGATACCTACGAGCAGTACTTC. As protein: CASSPDTYEQYF.

The genes are TRBV25-1 and TRBJ2-7; D gene ambiguous. The CDR3 sequence is 15 residues long. V shed 3 bases and J shed 2 bases, with 14 bases lying between them. Germline loops: CDR1 MGHDK, CDR2 SYGVNS. Written as DNA, the CDR3 is TGTGCCAGCAGTGACCACCACCGGCAGGCCTACGAGCAGTACTTC. Amino acid sequence: CASSDHHRQAYEQYF.

The genes are TRBV10-2 and TRBJ1-1; maybe TRBD1 (5 bases). Germline CDR1 is WSHSY and CDR2 is SAAADI. The CDR3 totals 15 residues. Trimming removed 3 bases from V and 3 bases from J, with 14 bases in between. CDR3 amino acids: CASSDVGQGDTEAFF. The DNA of the CDR3 is TGCGCCAGCAGTGACGTAGGGCAGGGTGACACTGAAGCTTTCTTT.

This clone was picked up one time. The chain links TRBV7-9 to TRBJ2-2, with 9 bases aligning to TRBD2. Germline CDR1 SEHNR, CDR2 FQNEAQ (reference sequence). CDR3 length equals 18 residues. Trimming at V came to 1 base and at J to 1 base, leaving 7 bases not matched to a gene. DNA for the CDR3: TGTGCCAGCAGCTTAGTCGGCCTAGCGGGGCAGAACACCGGGGAGCTGTTTTTT. This sequence encodes CASSLVGLAGQNTGELFF.

The gene calls are TRBV14 and TRBJ2-2, with D perhaps being TRBD1 or TRBD2 (5 bases each). Trimming removed 1 base from V and 8 bases from J, with 17 bases in between. The CDR3 is 16 residues long. Germline loops: CDR1 SGHDN, CDR2 FVKESK. The CDR3 protein is CASSQGGTARWGELFF. DNA of the CDR3: TGTGCCAGCAGCCAAGGGGGGACGGCTCGATGGGGGGAGCTGTTTTTT.

The rearrangement links TRBV19 to TRBJ1-5; 8 bases are shared with TRBD1. J lost 7 bases, V lost 7 bases, and 9 bases had no gene match. Germline V gene sequence: CDR1 LNHDA, CDR2 SQIVND (reference sequence). CDR3 length: 14 amino acids. The CDR3 loop reads CASTRDRGRQPQHF. The CDR3 DNA sequence: TGTGCCAGTACTAGAGACAGGGGCAGGCAGCCCCAGCATTTT.

CDR3 sequence reads: CASSPQATSGGFYEQYF. In nucleotides, the CDR3 is TGTGCCAGCAGTCCCCAAGCGACTAGCGGGGGGTTCTACGAGCAGTACTTC. V and J are TRBV2 and TRBJ2-7; TRBD2 matches 13 bases. Per germline, CDR1 SNHLY and CDR2 FYNNEI. The CDR3 runs 17 residues. Trimming took 5 bases from V and 3 from J; bases not matched to a gene: 10.

The chain joins TRBV7-6 to TRBJ2-7; D gene uncertain. Germline loops: CDR1 SGHVS, CDR2 FNYEAQ. Trimming removed 1 base from V and 2 bases from J, with 9 bases in between. The CDR3 has 14 amino acids. The CDR3 spells CASSLGGDTYEQYF. CDR3 DNA: TGTGCCAGCAGCTTAGGTGGAGATACCTACGAGCAGTACTTC.

J is TRBJ2-1 and V is TRBV7-9, with D uncertain. CDR3 length: 15 amino acids. V lost 1 base and J lost 5, with 12 bases in between. Germline loops: CDR1 SEHNR, CDR2 FQNEAQ (reference sequence). The CDR3 loop is CASSLGGGTDNEQFF. In DNA form, the CDR3 reads TGTGCCAGCAGCTTAGGCGGCGGAACTGACAATGAGCAGTTCTTC.

In DNA, the CDR3 is TGTGCCAGCAGCCTGCAGGCCTCCTACAATGAGCAGTTCTTC. This gives the protein CASSLQASYNEQFF. The gene calls are TRBV7-2 and TRBJ2-1; D gene unclear. V lost 5 bases to trimming and J lost 0 bases, with 8 bases between them. CDR1 is SGHTA, CDR2 FQGNSA, per germline. This CDR3 spans 14 amino acids. Full variable domain (remainder filled in from reference TRBV7-2 and TRBJ2-1): GAGVSQSPSNKVTEKGKDVELRCDPISGHTALYWYRQSLGQGLEFLIYFQGNSAPDKSGLPSDRFSAERTGGSVSTLTIQRTQQEDSAVYLCASSLQASYNEQFFGPGTRLTVL.